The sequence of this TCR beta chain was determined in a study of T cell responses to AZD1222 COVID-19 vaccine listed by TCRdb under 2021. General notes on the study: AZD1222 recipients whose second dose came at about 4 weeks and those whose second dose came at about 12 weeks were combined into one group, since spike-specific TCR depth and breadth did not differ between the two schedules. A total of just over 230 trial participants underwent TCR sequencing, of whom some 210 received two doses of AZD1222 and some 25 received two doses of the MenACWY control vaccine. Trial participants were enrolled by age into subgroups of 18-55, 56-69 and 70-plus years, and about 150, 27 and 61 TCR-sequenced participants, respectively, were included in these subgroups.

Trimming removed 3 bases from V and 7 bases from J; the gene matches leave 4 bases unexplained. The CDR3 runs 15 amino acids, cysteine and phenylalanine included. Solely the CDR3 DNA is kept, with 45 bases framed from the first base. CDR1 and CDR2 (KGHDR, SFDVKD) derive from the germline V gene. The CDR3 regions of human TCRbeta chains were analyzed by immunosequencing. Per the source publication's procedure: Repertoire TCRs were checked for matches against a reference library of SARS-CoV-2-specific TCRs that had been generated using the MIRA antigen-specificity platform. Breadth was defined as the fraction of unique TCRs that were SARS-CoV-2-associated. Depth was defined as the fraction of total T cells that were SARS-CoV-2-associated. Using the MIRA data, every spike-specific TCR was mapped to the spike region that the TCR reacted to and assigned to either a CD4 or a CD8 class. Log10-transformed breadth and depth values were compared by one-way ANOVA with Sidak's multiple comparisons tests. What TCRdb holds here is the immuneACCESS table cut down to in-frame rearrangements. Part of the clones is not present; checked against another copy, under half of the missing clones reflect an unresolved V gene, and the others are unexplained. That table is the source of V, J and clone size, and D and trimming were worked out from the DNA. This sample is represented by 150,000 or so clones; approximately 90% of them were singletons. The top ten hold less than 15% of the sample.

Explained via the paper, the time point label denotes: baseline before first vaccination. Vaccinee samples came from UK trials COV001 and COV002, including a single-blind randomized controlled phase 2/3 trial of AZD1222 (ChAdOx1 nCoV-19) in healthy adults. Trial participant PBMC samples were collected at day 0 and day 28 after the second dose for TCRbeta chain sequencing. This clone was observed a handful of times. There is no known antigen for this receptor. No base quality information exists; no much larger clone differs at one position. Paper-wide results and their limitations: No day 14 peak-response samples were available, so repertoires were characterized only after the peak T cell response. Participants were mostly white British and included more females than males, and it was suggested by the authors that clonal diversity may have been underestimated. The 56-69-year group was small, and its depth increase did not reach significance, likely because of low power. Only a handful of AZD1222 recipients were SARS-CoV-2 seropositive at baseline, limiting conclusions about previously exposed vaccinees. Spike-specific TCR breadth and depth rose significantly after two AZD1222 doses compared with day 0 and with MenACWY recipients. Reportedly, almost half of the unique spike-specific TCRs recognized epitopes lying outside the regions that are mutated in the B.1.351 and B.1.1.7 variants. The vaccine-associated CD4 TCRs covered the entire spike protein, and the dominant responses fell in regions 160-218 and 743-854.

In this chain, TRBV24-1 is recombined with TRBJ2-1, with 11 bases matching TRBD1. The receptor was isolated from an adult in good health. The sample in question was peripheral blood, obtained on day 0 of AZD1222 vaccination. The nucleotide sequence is TGTGCCACCAGTGATGCGGGACAGGGGGAGAATGAGCAGTTCTTC. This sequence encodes CATSDAGQGENEQFF.